This T cell receptor beta chain was captured by sequencing in a study of early T cells in non-severe SARS-CoV-2 infection. This clonotype was seen a handful of times. The antigen remains undetermined. Study findings and constraints: Reliance on VDJdb matching favored anti-spike CD8 responses; private and CD4 specificities were missed.

Germline V gives CDR1 MDHEN, CDR2 SYDVKM. V lost 6 bases to trimming and J lost 2 bases; unmatched junction nucleotides: 7. The CDR3 covers 15 residues. TCRdb reprocessed the 5' RACE reads via MiXCR and lists one record per CDR3 protein. The sample lists some 26,000 distinct CDR3 sequences, less than 4.5% seen once, with over 9.5% in the top ten. This receptor was identified in an adult who was a healthcare worker with PCR-confirmed SARS-CoV-2 infection or an uninfected control (not recorded which). This chain connects TRBV28 to TRBJ2-7; 10 nucleotides agree with TRBD1. Material for sequencing was whole blood. As DNA, the CDR3 is TGTGCCAGCAGACAGGGACAGGGGTCCACCTACGAGCAGTACTTC. It is translated as CASRQGQGSTYEQYF.